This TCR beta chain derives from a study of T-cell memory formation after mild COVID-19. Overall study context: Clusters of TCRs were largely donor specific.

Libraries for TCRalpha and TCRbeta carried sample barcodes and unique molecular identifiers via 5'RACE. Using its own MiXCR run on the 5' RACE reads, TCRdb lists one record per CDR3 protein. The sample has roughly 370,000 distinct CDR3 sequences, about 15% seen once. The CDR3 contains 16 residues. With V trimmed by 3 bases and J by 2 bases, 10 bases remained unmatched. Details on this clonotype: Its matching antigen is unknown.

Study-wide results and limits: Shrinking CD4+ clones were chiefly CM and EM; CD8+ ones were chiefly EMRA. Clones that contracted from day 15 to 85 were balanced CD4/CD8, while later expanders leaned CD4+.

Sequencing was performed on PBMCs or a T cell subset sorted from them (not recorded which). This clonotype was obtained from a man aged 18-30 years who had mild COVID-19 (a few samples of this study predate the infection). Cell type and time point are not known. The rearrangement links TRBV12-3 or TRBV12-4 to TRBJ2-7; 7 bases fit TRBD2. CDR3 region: CASSLSTRGGTYEQYF. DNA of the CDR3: TGTGCCAGCAGTTTGTCGACCCGGGGAGGGACCTACGAGCAGTACTTC.